Shown below are 32 T cell receptor beta chains from a single sample sequenced in a study of blood T cell repertoires in COVID-19. TCRdb keeps only in-frame clones here, not all; method: immunoSEQ multiplex PCR. The sample yields about 81,000 clones, roughly four fifths seen once. Material: peripheral blood. The receptors originated from a human donor in a cohort sampled during active COVID-19.

This clone was counted once. One junction end disagrees with the germline gene, perhaps due to a read error. The chain combines TRBV4-1 with TRBJ2-1; TRBD1 matches 8 bases. Germline lookup yields CDR1 MGHRA and CDR2 YSYEKL. There are 16 residues in the CDR3. The CDR3 is CAGSPQGGNPYNEQFF. CDR3 coding DNA: TGCGCCGGCAGCCCACAGGGGGGCAACCCTTACAATGAGCAGTTCTTC.

This clone was detected only once. The chain has TRBV18 and TRBJ2-7; the match to TRBD2 covers 8 bases. V gave up 1 base and J gave up 0 bases; unmatched junction bases: 5. The CDR3 loop spans 16 amino acids. Germline CDR1 is KGHSH and CDR2 is LQKENI. CDR3 bases: TGTGCCAGCTCACCACGCGTTAGCGGGGCCTCCTACGAGCAGTACTTC. This codes for CASSPRVSGASYEQYF.

This clone was picked up one time. V gene TRBV6-2 or TRBV6-3 combines with J gene TRBJ1-2; 8 nucleotides line up with TRBD1. The ends lost 2 bases at V and 3 bases at J; junction bases unmatched: 5. This CDR3 comprises 15 residues. Germline V gene sequence: CDR1 MNHEY, CDR2 SVGEGT. The CDR3 DNA reads as TGTGCCAGCAGTTACGGGGCAGGGGGCGACTATGGCTACACCTTC. Translating it yields CASSYGAGGDYGYTF.

The chain links TRBV19 to TRBJ2-5, with 7 bases lining up with TRBD2. CDR1 and CDR2 (germline): LNHDA, SQIVND (reference sequence). The CDR3 runs 14 residues. Trimming removed 8 bases from V and 5 bases from J; junction bases left unmatched: 11. CDR3 coding DNA: TGTGCCAGTCAAAGCGGGGCCCCCAGGGAGACCCAGTACTTC. It is translated as CASQSGAPRETQYF.

The chain joins TRBV6-5 to TRBJ1-6; 7 bases are a match to TRBD1. Germline V gene data show CDR1 as MNHEY and CDR2 as SVGAGI. Germline trimming cut 8 bases from V and 8 bases from J; bases unmatched to any gene: 6. The length of the CDR3 is 13 residues. In nucleotides, the CDR3 is TGTGCCAGCCGGGGACAGACCTATTCACCCCTCCACTTT. The encoded protein is CASRGQTYSPLHF.

V and J are TRBV14 and TRBJ1-2; the D gene is possibly TRBD1 (5 bases). Germline V gene sequence: CDR1 SGHDN, CDR2 FVKESK. This CDR3 contains 16 residues. With 9 bases removed from V and 0 bases from J, the gap between germline ends came to 20 bases. The CDR3 here is CASTPVGVKANYGYTF. The CDR3 nucleotides read TGTGCCAGTACCCCCGTAGGGGTAAAGGCTAACTATGGCTACACCTTC. Based on the CDR3 plus reference TRBV14 and TRBJ1-2, the full variable domain is EAGVTQFPSHSVIEKGQTVTLRCDPISGHDNLYWYRRVMGKEIKFLLHFVKESKQDESGMPNNRFLAERTGGTYSTLKVQPAELEDSGVYFCASTPVGVKANYGYTFGSGTRLTVV.

J is TRBJ1-4 and V is TRBV5-6; 7 positions agree with TRBD1. V shed 1 base, J shed 2 bases, and the junction held 8 bases outside the gene matches. This CDR3 region has 17 residues. The germline V gene has CDR1 SGHDT and CDR2 YYEEEE. In DNA, the CDR3 is TGTGCCAGCAGCTTGCGTAGGGACAGTGGCACTAATGAAAAACTGTTTTTT. Translation: CASSLRRDSGTNEKLFF.

The gene calls are TRBV4-2 and TRBJ2-3; D not certain. Germline V gene data show CDR1 as LGHNA and CDR2 as YNFKEQ. CDR3 length equals 16 residues. The ends were cut back, 5 bases at V and 0 bases at J, with 15 bases in the middle. In nucleotides, the CDR3 is TGTGCCAGCAGCTCAAATCCCAGCGCTAGCACAGATACGCAGTATTTT. Translation: CASSSNPSASTDTQYF.

V usage is TRBV3-1 (or the pseudogene TRBV3-2) and J usage is TRBJ1-5; tentative D call: TRBD1 (5 bases). The CDR3 has 15 amino acids. V lost 1 base and J lost 2, with 9 bases in between. Germline CDR1 LGHDT, CDR2 YNNKEL (reference sequence). The CDR3 nucleotides are TGTGCCAGCAGCCAAGGGGGGGTTGGCAATCAGCCCCAGCATTTT. Its protein product is CASSQGGVGNQPQHF.

The rearrangement joins TRBV6-5 to TRBJ2-7, with D possibly matching TRBD1 (5 bases). CDR1 is MNHEY, CDR2 SVGAGI, per germline. This CDR3 spans 14 amino acids. The V end lost 2 bases, the J end lost 1 base, and 9 bases lay between the germline ends. CDR3 region: CASSYTGQSYEQYF. The CDR3 nucleotides are TGTGCCAGCAGTTACACAGGACAATCCTACGAGCAGTACTTC.

This clone was found once. The J gene is TRBJ1-4, the V gene TRBV7-2; 7 bases agree with TRBD1. The germline CDR1 and CDR2 sequences are SGHTA and FQGNSA. This CDR3 is built from 16 residues. V lost 0 bases to trimming and J lost 5 bases; unmatched junction nucleotides: 6. CDR3 residues: CASSLAQGLLNEKLFF. The CDR3 coding sequence is TGTGCCAGCAGCTTAGCACAGGGGCTATTAAATGAAAAACTGTTTTTT.

The V call is TRBV19, the J call TRBJ1-2; 10 bases agree with TRBD1. This CDR3 comprises 15 residues. The V and J ends lost 4 bases and 4 bases, in that order; junction bases with no gene match: 6. Per germline, CDR1 LNHDA and CDR2 SQIVND (reference sequence). CDR3 residues: CASSNDRGLIYGYTF. In DNA, the CDR3 is TGTGCCAGTAGTAACGACAGGGGGCTCATCTATGGCTACACCTTC.

This sequence joins TRBV21-1 and TRBJ2-7; the tabulated D call, TRBD1, remains unverified against the DNA. TRBV21-1 is an annotated pseudogene. CDR3 length equals 16 residues. For the CDR3, the DNA is TGTGCCAGCAGCAAAGGGGGCAATGGTGGCTCCTACGAGCAGTACTTC. It codes for CASSKGGNGGSYEQYF.

The V gene is TRBV7-9, the J gene TRBJ1-3, with D unclear. V lost 5 bases and J 0 bases, leaving 11 bases between the germline ends. The germline CDR1 and CDR2 sequences are SEHNR and FQNEAQ (reference sequence). The CDR3 extends over 15 amino acids. Written as DNA, the CDR3 is TGTGCCAGCAGCCCTGTCGGGAGCTCTGGAAACACCATATATTTT. The encoded protein is CASSPVGSSGNTIYF.

The chain couples TRBV7-6 to TRBJ2-7, with 12 positions matching TRBD2. J was trimmed by 4 bases and V by 5 bases; bases with no gene match: 6. The CDR3 consists of 15 residues. Germline lookup yields CDR1 SGHVS and CDR2 FNYEAQ. CDR3: CASSQATSGGYEQYF. The CDR3 nucleotides read TGTGCCAGCAGCCAAGCGACTAGCGGGGGATACGAGCAGTACTTC.

This chain uses TRBV4-1 with TRBJ2-4; possible D gene TRBD1, 5 bases. Germline CDR1 and CDR2: MGHRA and YSYEKL. The CDR3 runs 14 residues. Trimming stripped 4 bases from V and 8 bases from J, with 15 bases between. In DNA, the CDR3 is TGCGCCAGCAGCCGACCCGACAGTGGCTACATTCAGTACTTC. It codes for CASSRPDSGYIQYF.

This rearrangement joins TRBV11-2 to TRBJ2-7, with 7 nucleotides matching TRBD1. With 2 bases clipped from V and 4 bases from J, the junction kept 5 bases outside the gene matches. This CDR3 has 14 residues. Germline V gene sequence: CDR1 SGHAT, CDR2 FQNNGV. DNA for the CDR3: TGTGCCAGCAGCTTACGACCGGGACAGTACGAGCAGTACTTC. Protein: CASSLRPGQYEQYF. Variable domain in full (rest from reference TRBV11-2 and TRBJ2-7): EAGVAQSPRYKIIEKRQSVAFWCNPISGHATLYWYQQILGQGPKLLIQFQNNGVVDDSQLPKDRFSAERLKGVDSTLKIQPAKLEDSAVYLCASSLRPGQYEQYFGPGTRLTVT.

This clone was detected only a few times. The chain recombines TRBV5-5 with TRBJ1-2, with TRBD1 as a possible D gene (5 bases). The CDR3 has 15 residues. The ends were cut back, 4 bases at V and 5 bases at J, with 18 bases in the middle. Germline V gives CDR1 SGHKS, CDR2 YYEKEE (reference sequence). The CDR3 nucleotides read TGTGCCAGCAGCCTGGGAATGGCCGGGGGGTATGGCTACACCTTC. It codes for CASSLGMAGGYGYTF. The full variable domain, in which reference TRBV5-5 and TRBJ1-2 provide the parts outside the CDR3, is DAGVTQSPTHLIKTRGQQVTLRCSPISGHKSVSWYQQVLGQGPQFIFQYYEKEERGRGNFPDRFSARQFPNYSSELNVNALLLGDSALYLCASSLGMAGGYGYTFGSGTRLTVV.

The chain recombines TRBV7-9 with TRBJ1-2; D gene unclear. Germline CDR1 SEHNR, CDR2 FQNEAQ (reference sequence). Trimming removed 0 bases from V and 5 bases from J, with 19 bases in between. The CDR3 consists of 17 residues. The CDR3 spells CASSLARRQPSPYGYTF. CDR3 DNA: TGTGCCAGCAGCTTAGCGAGGCGGCAGCCGTCTCCTTATGGCTACACCTTC.

This clone was observed a handful of times. V and J are TRBV2 and TRBJ2-2, with D possibly matching TRBD2 (6 bases). The CDR3 has 14 amino acids. Trimming left V 11 bases short and J 2 bases short, with 15 bases between. Looked up from germline, CDR1 is SNHLY and CDR2 is FYNNEI. Written as DNA, the CDR3 is TGTGCCGCCACCCGGAGGGGAAACACCGGGGAGCTGTTTTTT. Its protein product is CAATRRGNTGELFF.

The chain carries TRBV4-3 and TRBJ1-1, with D possibly matching TRBD1 (5 bases). V dropped 0 bases and J dropped 5 bases, with 10 bases sitting between them. This CDR3 spans 14 amino acids. CDR1 is LGHNA, CDR2 YSLEER, per germline. CDR3 sequence: CASSQDPGTTEAFF. The CDR3, as DNA: TGCGCCAGCAGCCAAGATCCAGGGACTACTGAAGCTTTCTTT.

CDR3 nucleotide sequence: TGTGCCATCAGTGATCACAGGGAAAAGGGTCAGCCCCAGCATTTT. Translation gives CAISDHREKGQPQHF. The chain links TRBV10-3 to TRBJ1-5; D is possibly TRBD1 (6 bases). CDR1 and CDR2 (germline): ENHRY, SYGVKD. V lost 3 bases and J lost 6, with 15 bases in between. The CDR3 runs 15 residues.

This clone was found once. The chain employs TRBV6-6 and TRBJ1-2; TRBD1 aligns across 7 bases. Germline assignment: CDR1 MNHNY and CDR2 SVGAGI (reference sequence). V lost 5 bases, J lost 5 bases, and 11 bases stayed unmatched. The CDR3 contains 15 residues. The CDR3 is CASSHKQGQQYGYTF. CDR3 sequence (DNA): TGTGCCAGCAGTCATAAGCAGGGACAGCAATATGGCTACACCTTC.

The chain has TRBV6-5 and TRBJ2-2; TRBD2 matches at 7 bases. The CDR3 is 15 amino acids. J lost 5 bases, V lost 0 bases, and 3 bases had no gene match. Germline CDR1 and CDR2: MNHEY and SVGAGI. CDR3 in amino acids: CASSYSGGWTGELFF. Written as DNA, the CDR3 is TGTGCCAGCAGTTACTCGGGGGGGTGGACCGGGGAGCTGTTTTTT.

This chain joins TRBV3-1 (or the pseudogene TRBV3-2) and TRBJ2-3; 14 bases agree with TRBD2. The germline CDR1 and CDR2 sequences are LGHDT and YNNKEL (reference sequence). This CDR3 spans 16 amino acids. J was trimmed by 3 bases and V by 4 bases; bases with no gene match: 3. The CDR3 is CASSLGLAGGTDTQYF. The CDR3, as DNA: TGTGCCAGCAGCCTCGGACTAGCGGGGGGAACAGATACGCAGTATTTT.

The rearrangement uses TRBV13 and TRBJ2-5; a possible D gene is TRBD1 (7 bases). Trimming took off 5 bases at V and 5 bases at J, with 15 bases between the two ends. This CDR3 comprises 14 residues. Germline V CDR1 and CDR2: PRHDT, FYEKMQ (reference sequence). CDR3 nucleotides: TGTGCCAGCAGCGGAAGGACAGGAGGGGAGACCCAGTACTTC. It translates to CASSGRTGGETQYF.

The rearrangement links TRBV5-1 to TRBJ2-7, with D perhaps TRBD1 (6 bases). The CDR3 length is 15 residues. Germline V CDR1 and CDR2: SGHRS, YFSETQ. Trimming removed 3 bases at V and 2 bases at J, with 15 bases between. The CDR3 sequence is CASSSGTSSAYEQYF. The CDR3 bases are TGCGCCAGCAGCTCTGGGACATCGTCCGCCTACGAGCAGTACTTC. The whole variable domain, filled in from reference TRBV5-1 and TRBJ2-7, reads KAGVTQTPRYLIKTRGQQVTLSCSPISGHRSVSWYQQTPGQGLQFLFEYFSETQRNKGNFPGRFSGRQFSNSRSEMNVSTLELGDSALYLCASSSGTSSAYEQYFGPGTRLTVT.

The chain uses TRBV5-1 and TRBJ2-7; 8 nucleotides line up with TRBD1. This CDR3 contains 15 residues. J gave up 1 base and V 7 bases, and 10 bases lay outside the gene matches. Germline assignment: CDR1 SGHRS and CDR2 YFSETQ. The CDR3 bases are TGCGCCAGCGGCGATCGACAGGGGATTTCCTACGAGCAGTACTTC. Amino acid sequence: CASGDRQGISYEQYF. The variable domain in full, with the rest retrieved from reference TRBV5-1 and TRBJ2-7, is KAGVTQTPRYLIKTRGQQVTLSCSPISGHRSVSWYQQTPGQGLQFLFEYFSETQRNKGNFPGRFSGRQFSNSRSEMNVSTLELGDSALYLCASGDRQGISYEQYFGPGTRLTVT.

The V and J genes are TRBV6-6 and TRBJ2-7; 8 nucleotides agree with TRBD1. Germline V gene sequence: CDR1 MNHNY, CDR2 SVGAGI (reference sequence). The trim removed 2 bases at V and 7 bases at J, leaving 7 bases unmatched. This CDR3 region has 14 residues. The CDR3 sequence is CASSYEQGAGEQYF. The CDR3 DNA sequence: TGTGCCAGCAGTTACGAGCAGGGGGCTGGGGAGCAGTACTTC.

The J gene is TRBJ1-2, the V gene TRBV7-9; 8 bases map to TRBD1. Germline CDR1 is SEHNR and CDR2 is FQNEAQ (reference sequence). The ends lost 5 bases at V and 4 bases at J; junction bases unmatched: 6. The CDR3 runs 14 residues. CDR3 region: CASSLGQASYGYTF. CDR3 nucleotide sequence: TGTGCCAGCAGCCTGGGACAGGCATCCTATGGCTACACCTTC.

The chain combines TRBV27 with TRBJ2-1; 7 nucleotides match TRBD2. Germline CDR1 and CDR2: MNHEY and SMNVEV (reference sequence). Trimming removed 5 bases from V and 4 bases from J; junction bases left unmatched: 5. The CDR3 covers 14 residues. The CDR3, as DNA: TGTGCCAGCAGTCCAAGCGGGGCGTACAATGAGCAGTTCTTC. This translates into CASSPSGAYNEQFF.

The chain employs TRBV11-2 and TRBJ2-7; TRBD1 aligns across 9 bases. Trimming at V came to 6 bases and at J to 6 bases, leaving 15 bases not matched to a gene. In germline, CDR1 is SGHAT, CDR2 FQNNGV. The length of the CDR3 is 16 residues. The CDR3 loop is CASSPGPGQGRGEQYF. In DNA form, the CDR3 reads TGTGCCAGCAGTCCTGGACCGGGACAGGGACGCGGCGAGCAGTACTTC.